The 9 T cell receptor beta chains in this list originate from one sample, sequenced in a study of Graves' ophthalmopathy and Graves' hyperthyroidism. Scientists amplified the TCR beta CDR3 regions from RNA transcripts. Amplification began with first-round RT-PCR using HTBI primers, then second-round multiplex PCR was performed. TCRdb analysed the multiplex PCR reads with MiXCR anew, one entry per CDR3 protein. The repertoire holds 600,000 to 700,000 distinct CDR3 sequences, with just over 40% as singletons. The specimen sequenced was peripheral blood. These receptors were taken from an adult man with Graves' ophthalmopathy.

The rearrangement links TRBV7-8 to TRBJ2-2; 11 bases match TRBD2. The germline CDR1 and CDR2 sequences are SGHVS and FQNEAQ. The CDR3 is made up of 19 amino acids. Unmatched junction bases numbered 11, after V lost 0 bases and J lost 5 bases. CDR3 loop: CASSLASGSGRAWTGELFF. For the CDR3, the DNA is TGTGCCAGCAGCTTAGCGTCCGGTAGCGGGAGGGCCTGGACCGGGGAGCTGTTTTTT.

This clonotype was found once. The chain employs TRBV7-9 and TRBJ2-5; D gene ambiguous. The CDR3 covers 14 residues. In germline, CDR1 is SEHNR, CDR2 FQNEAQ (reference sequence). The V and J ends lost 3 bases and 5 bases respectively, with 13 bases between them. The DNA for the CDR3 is TGTGCCAGCAGCTTGAGCGACATCAAGGAGACCCAGTACTTC. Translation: CASSLSDIKETQYF.

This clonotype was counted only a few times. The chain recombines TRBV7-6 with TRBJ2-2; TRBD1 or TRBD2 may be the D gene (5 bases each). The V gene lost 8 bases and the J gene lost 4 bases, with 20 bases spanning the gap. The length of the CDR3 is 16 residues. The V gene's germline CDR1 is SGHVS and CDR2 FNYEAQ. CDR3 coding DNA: TGTGCCAGCGCAAAGGGGAGCCAGGGAGCCACCGGGGAGCTGTTTTTT. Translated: CASAKGSQGATGELFF.

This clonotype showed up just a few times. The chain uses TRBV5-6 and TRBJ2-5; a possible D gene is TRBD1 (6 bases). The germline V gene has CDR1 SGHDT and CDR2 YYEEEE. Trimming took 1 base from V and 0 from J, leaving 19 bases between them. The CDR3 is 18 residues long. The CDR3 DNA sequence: TGTGCCAGCAGCTTGAGGAAATGGACAGCTTCGTACCAAGAGACCCAGTACTTC. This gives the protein CASSLRKWTASYQETQYF. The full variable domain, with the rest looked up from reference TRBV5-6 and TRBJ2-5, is DAGVTQSPTHLIKTRGQQVTLRCSPKSGHDTVSWYQQALGQGPQFIFQYYEEEERQRGNFPDRFSGHQFPNYSSELNVNALLLGDSALYLCASSLRKWTASYQETQYFGPGTRLLVL.

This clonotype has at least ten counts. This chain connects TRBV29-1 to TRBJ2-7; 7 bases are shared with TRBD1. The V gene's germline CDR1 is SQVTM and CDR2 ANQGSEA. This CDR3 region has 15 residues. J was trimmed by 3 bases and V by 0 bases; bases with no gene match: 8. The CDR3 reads CSVEDPGTANYEQYF. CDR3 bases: TGCAGCGTTGAAGATCCTGGGACAGCAAACTACGAGCAGTACTTC.

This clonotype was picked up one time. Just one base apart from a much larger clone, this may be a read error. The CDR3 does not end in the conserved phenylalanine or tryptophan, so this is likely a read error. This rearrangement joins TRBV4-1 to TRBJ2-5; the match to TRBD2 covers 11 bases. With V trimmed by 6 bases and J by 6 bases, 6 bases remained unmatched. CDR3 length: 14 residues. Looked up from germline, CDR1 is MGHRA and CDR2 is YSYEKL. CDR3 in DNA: TGCGCCAGCAGTCCGACTAGCGGGGTAAAGACCCAGTACGTC. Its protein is CASSPTSGVKTQYV.

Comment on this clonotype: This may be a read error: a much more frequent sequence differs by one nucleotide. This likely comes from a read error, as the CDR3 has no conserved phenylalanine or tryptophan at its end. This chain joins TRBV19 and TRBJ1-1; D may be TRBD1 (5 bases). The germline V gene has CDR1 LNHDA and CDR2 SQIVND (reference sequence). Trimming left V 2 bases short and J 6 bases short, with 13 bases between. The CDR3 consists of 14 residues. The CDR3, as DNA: TGTGCCAGTAGTATACAGGGATTCCCCGCTGAAGCTTTCCTT. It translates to CASSIQGFPAEAFL.

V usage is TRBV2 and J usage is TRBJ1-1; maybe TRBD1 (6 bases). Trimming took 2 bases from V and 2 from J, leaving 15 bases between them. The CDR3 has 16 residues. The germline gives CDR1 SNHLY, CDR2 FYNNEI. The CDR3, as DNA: TGTGCCAGCAGTGAATTGGGGGCGATTCTTAACACTGAAGCTTTCTTT. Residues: CASSELGAILNTEAFF.

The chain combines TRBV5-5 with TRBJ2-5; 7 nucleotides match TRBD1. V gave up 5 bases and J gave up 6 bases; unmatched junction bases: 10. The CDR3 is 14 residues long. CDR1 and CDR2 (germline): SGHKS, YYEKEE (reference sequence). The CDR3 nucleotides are TGTGCCAGCAGGGTTGAAGGGGGCGAGAAGACCCAGTACTTC. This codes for CASRVEGGEKTQYF. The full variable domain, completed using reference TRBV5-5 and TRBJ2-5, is DAGVTQSPTHLIKTRGQQVTLRCSPISGHKSVSWYQQVLGQGPQFIFQYYEKEERGRGNFPDRFSARQFPNYSSELNVNALLLGDSALYLCASRVEGGEKTQYFGPGTRLLVL.